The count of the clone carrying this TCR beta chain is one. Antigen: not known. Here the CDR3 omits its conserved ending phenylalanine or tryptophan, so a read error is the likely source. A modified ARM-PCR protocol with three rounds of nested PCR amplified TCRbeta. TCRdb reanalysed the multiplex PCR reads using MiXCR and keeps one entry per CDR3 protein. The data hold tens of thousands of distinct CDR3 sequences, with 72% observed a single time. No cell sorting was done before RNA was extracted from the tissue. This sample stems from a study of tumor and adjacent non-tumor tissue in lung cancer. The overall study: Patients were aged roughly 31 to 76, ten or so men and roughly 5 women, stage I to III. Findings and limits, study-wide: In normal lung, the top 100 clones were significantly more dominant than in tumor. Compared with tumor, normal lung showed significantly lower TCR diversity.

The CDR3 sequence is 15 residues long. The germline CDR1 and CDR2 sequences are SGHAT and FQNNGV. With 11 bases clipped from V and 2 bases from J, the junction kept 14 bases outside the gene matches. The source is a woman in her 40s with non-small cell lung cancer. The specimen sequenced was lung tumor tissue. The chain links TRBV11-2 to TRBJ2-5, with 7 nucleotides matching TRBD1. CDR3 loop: CAYTKFGQAQETQYL. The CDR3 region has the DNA TGTGCCTACACCAAATTCGGACAGGCACAAGAGACCCAGTACCTC.